The next 21 T cell receptor beta chains were all read from a single sample in a study of T cells in Graves' hyperthyroidism and ophthalmopathy. Using RNA transcripts as the source, TCR beta CDR3 regions were amplified. Using the HTBI primer set, a first-round RT-PCR was run on the TCR CDR3. One entry per CDR3 protein, called by TCRdb with MiXCR from the multiplex PCR reads. Of 300,000 to 450,000 distinct CDR3 sequences listed, 20% to 25% were seen once; the top ten hold more than 60%. The sample comprised blood. The receptors come from a man over 45 with Graves' hyperthyroidism.

The table lists this clonotype with many counts. The rearrangement uses TRBV28 and TRBJ2-1; 8 nucleotides match TRBD1. Germline trimming cut 6 bases from V and 7 bases from J; bases unmatched to any gene: 8. Per germline, CDR1 MDHEN and CDR2 SYDVKM. The CDR3 consists of 14 residues. The CDR3 region has the DNA TGTGCCAGCAGAATATGGACAGGGCGGAATGAGCAGTTCTTC. It specifies CASRIWTGRNEQFF.

This clonotype was recorded at least ten times. The chain is built from TRBV29-1 and TRBJ1-1; unclear D gene. Germline lookup yields CDR1 SQVTM and CDR2 ANQGSEA. V lost 4 bases and J lost 1, with 7 bases in between. The CDR3 loop spans 12 amino acids. CDR3 loop: CSVAAANTEAFF. The CDR3 DNA reads TGCAGCGTTGCGGCAGCGAACACTGAAGCTTTCTTT.

The gene calls are TRBV20-1 and TRBJ2-5; 8 nucleotides line up with TRBD2. Trimming took 1 base from V and 0 from J; bases not matched to a gene: 4. Germline V gene sequence: CDR1 DFQATT, CDR2 SNEGSKA (reference sequence). This CDR3 is built from 15 residues. CDR3 DNA sequence: TGCAGTGCTAGAGGACTAGCGAGCGACCAAGAGACCCAGTACTTC. Amino acid sequence: CSARGLASDQETQYF.

This clonotype occurred a few times. The chain joins TRBV20-1 to TRBJ2-7; D is uncertain. The germline CDR1 and CDR2 sequences are DFQATT and SNEGSKA (reference sequence). Trimming took off 3 bases at V and 3 bases at J, with 6 bases between the two ends. This CDR3 has 11 residues. CDR3 region: CSARTYYEQYF. The CDR3 coding sequence is TGCAGTGCTAGGACTTACTACGAGCAGTACTTC.

The gene calls are TRBV28 and TRBJ2-7; D possibly corresponds to TRBD2 (6 bases). The CDR3 runs to 21 residues. Trimming removed 1 base at V and 3 bases at J, with 31 bases between. The germline CDR1 and CDR2 sequences are MDHEN and SYDVKM. DNA of the CDR3: TGTGCCAGCAGTTTATTGAAGGAGGGCCCCTCAAGACTCAAACCCCACTACGAGCAGTACTTC. The encoded protein is CASSLLKEGPSRLKPHYEQYF.

This clonotype appeared many times. This chain uses TRBV2 with TRBJ2-3; D remains unclear. The CDR3 length is 12 residues. CDR1 and CDR2 from the germline V gene are SNHLY and FYNNEI. V dropped 6 bases and J dropped 8 bases, with 12 bases sitting between them. CDR3 bases: TGTGCCAGCAGCCCAGTAGTGGGTACGCAGTATTTT. It specifies CASSPVVGTQYF.

V is TRBV6-8 and J is TRBJ1-5, with no clear D. The CDR3 sequence is 14 residues long. Germline values: CDR1 MNHGY, CDR2 SAAAGT. Trimming stripped 2 bases from V and 6 bases from J, with 11 bases between. The CDR3 region is CASSYEEGCQPQHF. DNA for the CDR3: TGTGCCAGCAGTTACGAGGAAGGATGTCAGCCCCAGCATTTT.

This clonotype was counted between two and nine times. V is TRBV27 and J is TRBJ2-7, with D hard to call. Germline V gives CDR1 MNHEY, CDR2 SMNVEV (reference sequence). The CDR3 spans 13 residues. The ends were cut back, 7 bases at V and 1 base at J, with 11 bases in the middle. The CDR3 nucleotides are TGTGCCAGCAAGGAATGGGGTTCCTACGAGCAGTACTTC. This codes for CASKEWGSYEQYF.

This clonotype has just a few counts. The J gene is TRBJ2-6, the V gene TRBV6-1; 10 bases map to TRBD1. Per the germline V gene, CDR1 is MNHNS and CDR2 is SASEGT. The CDR3 is 18 residues long. The V segment lost 6 bases and the J segment 1 base; nucleotides outside the gene matches: 9. Here the CDR3 reads CASRRPGTGVSGANVLTF. The CDR3, as DNA: TGTGCCAGCAGGCGACCAGGGACAGGGGTTTCTGGGGCCAACGTCCTGACTTTC.

This clonotype was seen repeatedly, ten times or more. The chain employs TRBV6-1 and TRBJ1-1; D is uncertain. The CDR3 has 13 amino acids. From germline, CDR1 is MNHNS and CDR2 SASEGT. V lost 6 bases to trimming and J lost 2 bases, with 10 bases between them. The DNA of the CDR3 is TGTGCCAGCAGCCCGGGAGACAACACTGAAGCTTTCTTT. Translated, it gives CASSPGDNTEAFF.

This clonotype has only a few counts. The V and J genes are TRBV6-1 and TRBJ2-1, with D possibly matching TRBD2 (5 bases). The germline V gene has CDR1 MNHNS and CDR2 SASEGT. V lost 5 bases and J 11 bases, leaving 13 bases between the germline ends. The CDR3 is 12 amino acids. The CDR3, as DNA: TGTGCCAGCAGTTCCTTCGGGGTTCAGCAGTTCTTC. Protein: CASSSFGVQQFF.

This clonotype was counted a few times. The gene calls are TRBV27 and TRBJ2-7, with 11 bases aligning to TRBD1. Germline V gene data show CDR1 as MNHEY and CDR2 as SMNVEV (reference sequence). The ends lost 6 bases at V and 6 bases at J; junction bases unmatched: 1. This CDR3 is built from 12 residues. The CDR3 region is CASRDRGREQYF. The CDR3 nucleotides are TGTGCCAGCAGGGACAGGGGGCGCGAGCAGTACTTC.

This sequence joins TRBV6-1 and TRBJ2-3; D not certain. This CDR3 has 11 residues. Trimming shortened V by 6 bases and J by 7 bases, and 8 bases separated the two germline ends. The germline V gene encodes CDR1 MNHNS and CDR2 SASEGT. This CDR3 is CASRFGNTQYF. In nucleotides, the CDR3 is TGTGCCAGCAGGTTTGGGAATACGCAGTATTTT.

This clonotype turned up a few times. This chain joins TRBV29-1 and TRBJ1-5; D is perhaps TRBD1 (5 bases). V was trimmed by 3 bases and J by 6 bases, leaving 12 bases between them. Germline-derived CDR1 and CDR2 are SQVTM and ANQGSEA. This CDR3 is built from 13 residues. This CDR3 reads CSVEVNQGQPQHF. The DNA for the CDR3 is TGCAGCGTTGAGGTTAATCAGGGTCAGCCCCAGCATTTT. The full variable domain, with the rest looked up from reference TRBV29-1 and TRBJ1-5, is SAVISQKPSRDICQRGTSLTIQCQVDSQVTMMFWYRQQPGQSLTLIATANQGSEATYESGFVIDKFPISRPNLTFSTLTVSNMSPEDSSIYLCSVEVNQGQPQHFGDGTRLSIL.

A few counts support this clonotype. The chain carries TRBV20-1 and TRBJ2-2, with TRBD1 identical over 7 bases. The V segment lost 5 bases and the J segment 7 bases; nucleotides outside the gene matches: 10. The CDR3 contains 14 residues. Germline CDR1 is DFQATT and CDR2 is SNEGSKA (reference sequence). CDR3 region: CSALGDSAIGELFF. For the CDR3, the DNA is TGCAGTGCTCTCGGGGACAGTGCGATCGGGGAGCTGTTTTTT.

This chain links TRBV7-9 with TRBJ1-6; D might be TRBD1 (5 bases). With 6 bases removed from V and 5 bases from J, the gap between germline ends came to 11 bases. The CDR3 contains 14 residues. The germline CDR1 and CDR2 sequences are SEHNR and FQNEAQ (reference sequence). CDR3 in amino acids: CASSGAGHNSPLHF. Written as DNA, the CDR3 is TGTGCCAGCAGTGGCGCAGGGCATAATTCACCCCTCCACTTT.

This clonotype was counted ten times or more. The chain is built from TRBV29-1 and TRBJ1-5; D call uncertain. CDR3 length: 13 amino acids. Trimming removed 1 base at V and 6 bases at J, with 10 bases between. Germline loops: CDR1 SQVTM, CDR2 ANQGSEA. In nucleotides, the CDR3 is TGCAGCGTTGAAGTAGGTGAGCGTCAGCCCCAGCATTTT. Translated: CSVEVGERQPQHF.

The chain carries TRBV6-1 and TRBJ1-2; D possibly corresponds to TRBD1 (6 bases). The CDR3 loop spans 15 amino acids. The V end was cut by 6 bases, the J end by 2 bases, with 16 bases between. Germline lookup yields CDR1 MNHNS and CDR2 SASEGT. The CDR3 protein is CASRTGQLVNYGYTF. The CDR3 DNA is TGTGCCAGCAGAACTGGACAGCTAGTAAACTATGGCTACACCTTC.

The genes are TRBV28 and TRBJ1-5; no firm D call. The length of the CDR3 is 11 residues. Germline V CDR1 and CDR2: MDHEN, SYDVKM. Trimming cost V 3 bases and J 9 bases, with 6 bases left between them. The CDR3 DNA sequence: TGTGCCAGCAGTTTGGGGAGGCCCCAGCATTTT. Its protein product is CASSLGRPQHF. The full variable domain, completed using reference TRBV28 and TRBJ1-5, is DVKVTQSSRYLVKRTGEKVFLECVQDMDHENMFWYRQDPGLGLRLIYFSYDVKMKEKGDIPEGYSVSREKKERFSLILESASTNQTSMYLCASSLGRPQHFGDGTRLSIL.

There are a few counts of this clonotype. This rearrangement joins TRBV5-1 to TRBJ2-7; D gene unclear. The CDR3 contains 13 residues. Germline V CDR1 and CDR2: SGHRS, YFSETQ. V was shortened by 0 bases and J by 7 bases, with 11 bases between the two germline ends. The CDR3 nucleotides read TGCGCCAGCAGCTTGGCGTCAGGTGGGGAGCAGTACTTC. The encoded protein is CASSLASGGEQYF.

This clonotype came up a few times. CDR3 nucleotides: TGTGCCAGCAGGGATACGGCGAGATCGTTCTTC. Protein product: CASRDTARSFF. V and J are TRBV25-1 and TRBJ2-1; D is ambiguous. This CDR3 has 11 residues. Germline V gene sequence: CDR1 MGHDK, CDR2 SYGVNS. Trimming took off 6 bases at V and 15 bases at J, with 15 bases between the two ends.